The T cell receptor beta chain described here comes from a study of regulatory T cells in long-lasting Graves disease. Study summary: Persistent cases were those of Graves' disease that involved over 5 years of antithyroid drugs with positive TSH receptor antibodies.

The sample's time point: persistent/refractory GD, antithyroid drugs over 5 years with positive TRAb. Scientists built the TCR library using RNA that was extracted from PBMCs. Building of the TCR beta libraries involved iRepertoire HTBI primers and Arm-PCR of CDR3 regions. Under the authors' procedure: Overall, samples carried some 67 TRBV and 14 TRBJ segments. In TCRdb, the multiplex PCR reads were re-called with MiXCR into one record per CDR3 protein. TCRdb assigned the V and J calls; the authors' analysis was not used. The table shows about 430,000 distinct CDR3 sequences, with 21% occurring only once. This clonotype has more than one count but fewer than ten. V was shortened by 0 bases and J by 2 bases, with 7 bases between the two germline ends. The CDR3 extends over 14 amino acids. From germline, CDR1 is SGHDN and CDR2 FVKESK.

The clonotype originates from a female donor with Graves disease. The V gene is TRBV14, the J gene TRBJ1-1, with D unclear. The specimen comprised peripheral blood mononuclear cells (PBMCs), sampled when the disease was refractory, from a patient treated with antithyroid drugs. Here the CDR3 DNA reads TGTGCCAGCAGCCAAGATGCCCTTAACACTGAAGCTTTCTTT. This gives the protein CASSQDALNTEAFF.